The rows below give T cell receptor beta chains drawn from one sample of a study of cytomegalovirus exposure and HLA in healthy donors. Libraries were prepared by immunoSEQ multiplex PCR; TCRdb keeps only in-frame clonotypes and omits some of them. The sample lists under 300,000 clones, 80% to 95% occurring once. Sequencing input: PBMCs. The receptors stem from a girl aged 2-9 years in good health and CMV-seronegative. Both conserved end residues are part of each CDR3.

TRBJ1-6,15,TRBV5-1,CASSLDGGRNSPLHF
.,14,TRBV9,CASSASASSYEQYF
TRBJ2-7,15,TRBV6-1,CASSDFSGGHYEQYF
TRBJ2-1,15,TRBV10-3,CAIRGTSGARNEQFF
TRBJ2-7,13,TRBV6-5,CASARTGMYEQYF
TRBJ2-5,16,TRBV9,CASSVGIAGGPETQYF
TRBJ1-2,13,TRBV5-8,CASSHALENGYTF
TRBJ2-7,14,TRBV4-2,CASSVRTGDYEQYF
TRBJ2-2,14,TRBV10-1,CASSEWGQAGELFF
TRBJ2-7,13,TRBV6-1,CASSEALRGPQYF
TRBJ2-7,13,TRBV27,CASSYYSVGEQYF